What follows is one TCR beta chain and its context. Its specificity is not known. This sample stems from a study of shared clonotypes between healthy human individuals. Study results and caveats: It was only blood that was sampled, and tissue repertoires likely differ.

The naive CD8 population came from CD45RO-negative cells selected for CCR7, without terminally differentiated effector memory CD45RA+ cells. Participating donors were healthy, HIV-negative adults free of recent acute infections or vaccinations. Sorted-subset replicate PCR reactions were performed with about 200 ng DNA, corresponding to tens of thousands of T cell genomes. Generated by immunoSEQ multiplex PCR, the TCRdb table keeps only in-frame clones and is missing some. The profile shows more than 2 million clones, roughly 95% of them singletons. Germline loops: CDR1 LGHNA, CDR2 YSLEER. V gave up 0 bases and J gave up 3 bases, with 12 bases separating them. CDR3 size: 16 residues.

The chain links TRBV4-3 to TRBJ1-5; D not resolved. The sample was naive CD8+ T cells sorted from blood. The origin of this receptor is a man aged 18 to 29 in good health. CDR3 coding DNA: TGCGCCAGCAGCCAAGAGACGGCAGGCCCCAATCAGCCCCAGCATTTT. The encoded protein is CASSQETAGPNQPQHF.